This T cell receptor (beta chain) was sequenced for a study of T-cell reconstitution after alpha-beta-depleted transplantation in children. CDR1 and CDR2 (germline): KGHSY, FQNENV. This CDR3 region has 19 residues. The library targeted TCRbeta and was prepared with unique molecular identifiers. Via MiXCR, TCRdb re-called the PCR reads, giving one row per CDR3 protein. The sample records hundreds of thousands of distinct CDR3 sequences, under 15% being singletons. General study results and limits: After one year, T-cell counts and TCRbeta diversity mostly came from new T cells. Recipient T cells and thymic progenitors that survived gave rise to the high TCRbeta diversity observed at day 60 in some patients. Reportedly, only several hundred clones from non-depleted graft cells drove alpha-beta T-cell counts at about two months.

As regards this clonotype: The antigen remains undetermined. This may be a read error: a much more frequent sequence differs by one nucleotide.

The material was PBMCs, mostly from graft donor cells, obtained 360 days after TCRalphabeta/CD19-depleted stem cell transplant. The chain uses TRBV16 and TRBJ2-1; tentatively, D is TRBD2 (6 bases). The sequence came from a male patient between 5 and 17 years old who had a stem cell transplant for acute myeloid leukemia, so the T cells may come from the graft donor. CDR3 in DNA: TGTGCCAGCAGTCAATTGACTAGAGGGAGTATAGGCTCCTACAATGAGCAGTTCTTC. Residues: CASSQLTRGSIGSYNEQFF.